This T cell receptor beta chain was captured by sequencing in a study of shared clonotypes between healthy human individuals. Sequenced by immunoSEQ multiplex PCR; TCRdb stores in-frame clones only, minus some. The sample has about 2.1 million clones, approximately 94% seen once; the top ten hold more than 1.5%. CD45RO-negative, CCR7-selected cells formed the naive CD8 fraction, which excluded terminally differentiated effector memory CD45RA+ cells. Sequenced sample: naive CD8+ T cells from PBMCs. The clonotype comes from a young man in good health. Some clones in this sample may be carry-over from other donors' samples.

The CDR3 loop reads CASSHEGGEAQYF. The CDR3, as DNA: TGTGCCAGCAGCCACGAGGGTGGGGAGGCCCAGTACTTC. V and J are TRBV4-2 and TRBJ2-5; the D gene is possibly TRBD2 (6 bases). Germline V lookup: CDR1 LGHNA, CDR2 YNFKEQ. The CDR3 loop spans 13 amino acids. Trimming pared 3 bases from V and 9 bases from J, leaving 14 bases between.